These 26 T cell receptor beta chains share one sample of origin, sequenced in a study of blood T cell repertoires in COVID-19. Sequencing used immunoSEQ multiplex PCR; TCRdb keeps in-frame clones, though not all of them. Of 300,000 to 450,000 clones listed, more than 75% are singletons. Specimen: peripheral blood. The receptors here all came from a woman in her twenties or thirties with COVID-19, enrolled during active disease.

The rearrangement uses TRBV6-2 or TRBV6-3 and TRBJ1-3; D not certain. The CDR3 is made up of 15 amino acids. Per the germline V gene, CDR1 is MNHEY and CDR2 is SVGEGT. V was trimmed by 4 bases and J by 2 bases, leaving 12 bases between them. CDR3 sequence (DNA): TGTGCCAGCAGTTTTCGAGGGAGGCCTGGAAACACCATATATTTT. It is translated as CASSFRGRPGNTIYF.

A remark on this clone: Different DNA sequences within this sample yield the same CDR3. The genes are TRBV6-5 and TRBJ2-7; D might be TRBD1 (5 bases). This CDR3 contains 13 residues. Trimming shortened V by 2 bases and J by 0 bases, and 5 bases separated the two germline ends. CDR1 is MNHEY, CDR2 SVGAGI, per germline. CDR3 residues: CASSYRGSYEQYF. The CDR3 DNA follows: TGTGCCAGCAGTTACAGGGGCTCCTACGAGCAGTACTTC.

V usage is TRBV18 and J usage is TRBJ1-1; 7 nucleotides align to TRBD1. Germline loops: CDR1 KGHSH, CDR2 LQKENI. V lost 3 bases, J lost 4 bases, and 5 bases stayed unmatched. The length of the CDR3 is 14 residues. The CDR3 DNA reads TGTGCCAGCTCACCCTTAACAGGGGCCACTGAAGCTTTCTTT. Protein sequence: CASSPLTGATEAFF.

The chain is built from TRBV5-1 and TRBJ1-1; no firm D call. Germline-derived CDR1 and CDR2 are SGHRS and YFSETQ. The V and J ends lost 6 bases and 0 bases respectively, with 18 bases between them. The CDR3 contains 16 residues. CDR3 sequence (DNA): TGCGCCAGCATCATCGGCCCAGGATCCATGAACACTGAAGCTTTCTTT. The encoded protein is CASIIGPGSMNTEAFF.

The chain is built from TRBV21-1 and TRBJ1-5. TRBV21-1 is described as a pseudogene. This CDR3 spans 14 amino acids. The CDR3 here is CASSSGGEGQPQHF. Here the CDR3 DNA reads TGTGCCAGCAGTAGCGGCGGGGAGGGACAGCCCCAGCATTTT.

The V call is TRBV2, the J call TRBJ2-3; 7 bases fit TRBD2. This CDR3 has 17 residues. V lost 3 bases and J lost 0; bases outside the gene matches: 9. In germline, CDR1 is SNHLY, CDR2 FYNNEI. The CDR3 sequence: CASSDPSGYASTDTQYF. Here the CDR3 DNA reads TGTGCCAGCAGTGATCCTAGCGGATATGCTAGCACAGATACGCAGTATTTT. The whole variable domain, remainder taken from reference TRBV2 and TRBJ2-3, is EPEVTQTPSHQVTQMGQEVILRCVPISNHLYFYWYRQILGQKVEFLVSFYNNEISEKSEIFDDQFSVERPDGSNFTLKIRSTKLEDSAMYFCASSDPSGYASTDTQYFGPGTRLTVL.

A few counts support this clone. J is TRBJ1-1 and V is TRBV19; TRBD1 agrees at 8 bases. CDR1 and CDR2 from the germline V gene are LNHDA and SQIVND (reference sequence). The V and J ends lost 7 bases and 5 bases, in that order; junction bases with no gene match: 6. This CDR3 spans 13 amino acids. CDR3: CASTRRGLTEAFF. CDR3 bases: TGTGCCAGTACGCGCAGGGGGCTTACTGAAGCTTTCTTT.

The chain carries TRBV7-9 and TRBJ2-3; D gene ambiguous. V was pared by 3 bases and J by 6 bases, with 13 bases between. This CDR3 contains 14 residues. CDR1 and CDR2 (germline): SEHNR, FQNEAQ (reference sequence). Written as DNA, the CDR3 is TGTGCCAGCAGCTTCGTCCAGTCCGTGGATACGCAGTATTTT. As protein: CASSFVQSVDTQYF.

The V call is TRBV30, the J call TRBJ1-4; TRBD1 might be the D (5 bases). The length of the CDR3 is 13 residues. From germline, CDR1 is GTSNPN and CDR2 SVGIG (reference sequence). V lost 5 bases to trimming and J lost 10 bases, with 17 bases between them. The CDR3: CAWSGRRGGKLFF. CDR3 coding DNA: TGTGCCTGGTCTGGCCGGCGGGGCGGAAAACTGTTTTTT.

The CDR3 sequence: CASRGDSYGYTF. The DNA for the CDR3 is TGTGCCAGCAGGGGGGACAGCTATGGCTACACCTTC. The chain joins TRBV2 to TRBJ1-2, with TRBD1 matching 7 bases. The CDR3 is made up of 12 amino acids. The ends lost 6 bases at V and 4 bases at J; junction bases unmatched: 2. The germline V gene has CDR1 SNHLY and CDR2 FYNNEI.

The chain joins TRBV28 to TRBJ2-7; TRBD2 is a possible D gene (6 bases). V lost 7 bases and J 6 bases, leaving 13 bases between the germline ends. CDR1 is MDHEN, CDR2 SYDVKM, per germline. This CDR3 spans 12 amino acids. The CDR3 is CASIRLGGEQYF. DNA of the CDR3: TGTGCCAGCATCCGACTCGGGGGCGAGCAGTACTTC.

This chain uses TRBV10-2 with TRBJ2-2; weak D call: TRBD2 (5 bases). CDR1 and CDR2 (germline): WSHSY, SAAADI. CDR3 length equals 15 residues. V was trimmed by 1 base and J by 4 bases, leaving 10 bases between them. CDR3 amino acids: CASSELRALTGELFF. CDR3 sequence (DNA): TGCGCCAGCAGTGAGTTGCGGGCCCTCACCGGGGAGCTGTTTTTT.

The gene calls are TRBV29-1 and TRBJ2-7; 13 bases match TRBD2. The ends lost 0 bases at V and 2 bases at J; junction bases unmatched: 10. This CDR3 spans 18 amino acids. Germline CDR1 is SQVTM and CDR2 is ANQGSEA. In nucleotides, the CDR3 is TGCAGCGTTGAAGATGATGGGACTAGCGGGATACCCGCCTACGAGCAGTACTTC. Protein: CSVEDDGTSGIPAYEQYF.

The genes are TRBV12-5 and TRBJ1-2; 7 bases are a match to TRBD1. The CDR3 has 14 residues. Per the germline V gene, CDR1 is LGHNT and CDR2 is FRNRAP. V trimming: 7 bases; J trimming: 5 bases; junction bases outside the gene matches: 10. The CDR3 here is CASVWDSRVYGYTF. The CDR3 coding sequence is TGTGCTAGTGTCTGGGACAGTAGGGTTTATGGCTACACCTTC.

The chain combines TRBV11-2 with TRBJ1-2; D is perhaps TRBD1 (6 bases). Looked up from germline, CDR1 is SGHAT and CDR2 is FQNNGV. Trimming stripped 5 bases from V and 3 bases from J, with 16 bases between. The CDR3 extends over 15 amino acids. CDR3 DNA: TGTGCCAGCAGCCCTACACAGGGTGGCCACTATGGCTACACCTTC. Translation gives CASSPTQGGHYGYTF. The full variable domain, in which reference TRBV11-2 and TRBJ1-2 provide the parts outside the CDR3, is EAGVAQSPRYKIIEKRQSVAFWCNPISGHATLYWYQQILGQGPKLLIQFQNNGVVDDSQLPKDRFSAERLKGVDSTLKIQPAKLEDSAVYLCASSPTQGGHYGYTFGSGTRLTVV.

The chain has TRBV6-5 and TRBJ2-7, with 7 bases fitting TRBD2. Germline CDR1 and CDR2: MNHEY and SVGAGI. J lost 2 bases, V lost 4 bases, and 5 bases had no gene match. This CDR3 is 14 amino acids long. CDR3 sequence (DNA): TGTGCCAGCAGTTCGAGGGGAGGGACCTACGAGCAGTACTTC. Protein sequence: CASSSRGGTYEQYF.

This chain uses TRBV6-4 with TRBJ2-2; D is perhaps TRBD1 (6 bases). V lost 6 bases and J 5 bases, leaving 13 bases between the germline ends. This CDR3 region has 14 residues. Germline V lookup: CDR1 MRHNA, CDR2 SNTAGT. The CDR3 here is CASRQGIITGELFF. The CDR3 DNA reads as TGTGCCAGCAGGCAGGGGATAATTACCGGGGAGCTGTTTTTT.

The chain is built from TRBV23-1 and TRBJ1-3; D unresolved. TRBV23-1 counts as an open reading frame of uncertain function. The V end lost 4 bases, the J end lost 0 bases, and 7 bases lay between the germline ends. This CDR3 is 14 amino acids long. CDR3 protein: CASSRHLSGNTIYF. The CDR3 DNA reads TGCGCCAGCAGTCGACACCTCTCTGGAAACACCATATATTTT.

J is TRBJ2-7 and V is TRBV18; 8 bases align to TRBD2. V was pared by 3 bases and J by 4 bases, with 5 bases of the junction left unmatched. Germline CDR1 KGHSH, CDR2 LQKENI. This CDR3 contains 14 residues. In nucleotides, the CDR3 is TGTGCCAGCTCACCTCCAGCGGGAGCATACGAGCAGTACTTC. This codes for CASSPPAGAYEQYF.

This chain links TRBV5-6 with TRBJ1-2; 8 positions agree with TRBD1. This CDR3 is built from 16 residues. V gave up 0 bases and J gave up 2 bases; unmatched junction bases: 6. CDR1 is SGHDT, CDR2 YYEEEE, per germline. The DNA for the CDR3 is TGTGCCAGCAGCTTGGGGAGGACAGGGACCAACTATGGCTACACCTTC. This translates into CASSLGRTGTNYGYTF.

The chain uses TRBV5-6 and TRBJ2-2; 13 bases align to TRBD2. The CDR3 loop spans 16 amino acids. V gave up 2 bases and J gave up 6 bases; unmatched junction bases: 4. Germline loops: CDR1 SGHDT, CDR2 YYEEEE. The CDR3 is CASSLGLAGDSGELFF. The CDR3 DNA reads TGTGCCAGCAGCTTAGGACTAGCGGGAGATTCCGGGGAGCTGTTTTTT.

On this clone itself: At the DNA level, this CDR3 is encoded by other sequences in the same sample as well. The chain couples TRBV9 to TRBJ1-3; TRBD1 might be the D (6 bases). This CDR3 has 16 residues. Per the germline V gene, CDR1 is SGDLS and CDR2 is YYNGEE. Trimming cost V 3 bases and J 0 bases, with 13 bases left between them. Here the CDR3 reads CASSAQTGPSGNTIYF. In DNA, the CDR3 is TGTGCCAGCAGCGCCCAGACAGGCCCCTCTGGAAACACCATATATTTT.

The CDR3 loop reads CSVEESVTTWGNEQFF. Here the CDR3 DNA reads TGCAGCGTTGAAGAATCCGTGACTACCTGGGGCAATGAGCAGTTCTTC. The chain combines TRBV29-1 with TRBJ2-1, with a possible D match to TRBD2 (5 bases). V was shortened by 0 bases and J by 6 bases, with 18 bases between the two germline ends. The CDR3 is made up of 16 amino acids. The germline V gene encodes CDR1 SQVTM and CDR2 ANQGSEA.

As DNA, the CDR3 is TGTGCCACCAGGGGTAGCGGGGGCACAGATACGCAGTATTTT. Translation: CATRGSGGTDTQYF. The chain has TRBV15 and TRBJ2-3, with 8 bases fitting TRBD2. The CDR3 is made up of 14 amino acids. J gave up 1 base and V 6 bases, and 3 bases lay outside the gene matches. Germline loops: CDR1 LNHNV, CDR2 YYDKDF (reference sequence).

The gene calls are TRBV7-8 and TRBJ1-1; D gene uncertain. Germline CDR1 reads SGHVS; CDR2 reads FQNEAQ. The CDR3 contains 11 residues. Trimming took 3 bases from V and 9 from J, leaving 8 bases between them. Written as DNA, the CDR3 is TGTGCCAGCAGCTTGGCAGAACAAGCTTTCTTT. It yields the protein CASSLAEQAFF.

The chain links TRBV3-1 (or the pseudogene TRBV3-2) to TRBJ2-7; the D gene is possibly TRBD2 (5 bases). The CDR3 is 12 residues long. V lost 1 base to trimming and J lost 5 bases, with 6 bases between them. Germline V CDR1 and CDR2: LGHDT, YNNKEL (reference sequence). CDR3 sequence (DNA): TGTGCCAGCAGCCAAGGAGGGCACGAGCAGTACTTC. It specifies CASSQGGHEQYF.